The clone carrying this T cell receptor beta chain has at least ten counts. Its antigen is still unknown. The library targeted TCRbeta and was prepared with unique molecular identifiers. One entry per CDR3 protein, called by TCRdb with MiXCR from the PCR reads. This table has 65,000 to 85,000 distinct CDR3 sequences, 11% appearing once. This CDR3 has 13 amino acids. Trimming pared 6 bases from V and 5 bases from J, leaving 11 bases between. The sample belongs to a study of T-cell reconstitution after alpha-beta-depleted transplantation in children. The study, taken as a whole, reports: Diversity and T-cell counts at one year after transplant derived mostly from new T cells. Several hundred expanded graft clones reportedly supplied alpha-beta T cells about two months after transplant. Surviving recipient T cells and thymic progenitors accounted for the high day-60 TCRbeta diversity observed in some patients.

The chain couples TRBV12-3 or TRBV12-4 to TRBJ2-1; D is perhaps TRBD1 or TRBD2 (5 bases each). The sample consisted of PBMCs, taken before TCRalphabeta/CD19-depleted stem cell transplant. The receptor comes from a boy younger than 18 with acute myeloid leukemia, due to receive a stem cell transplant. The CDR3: CASRGRGHNEQFF. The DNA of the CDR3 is TGTGCCAGCAGAGGACGGGGCCACAATGAGCAGTTCTTC.